The 14 T cell receptor beta chains below were found in one sample sequenced in a study of a mutant IDH1 vaccine in newly diagnosed glioma. Time point specified: week 47, end of study. Vaccine doses each comprised 300 ug of mutant IDH1 20-mer peptide, with topical imiquimod. This table comes from immunoSEQ multiplex PCR, and its TCRdb copy is limited to in-frame clones, with some not included. The sample yields over 30,000 clones, about 93% seen once. These receptors lack a known antigen. The sample in question was PBMCs, obtained from a glioma patient whose treatment included an IDH1 peptide vaccine. Receptors originate from a woman in her thirties or forties with glioma.

The CDR3 DNA sequence: TGTGCCAGCAGTGCAGTCGCGGACAGGCTTGTCGACGAGCAGTACTTC. Translation: CASSAVADRLVDEQYF. The chain carries TRBV28 and TRBJ2-7; 7 nucleotides agree with TRBD1. The V segment lost 5 bases and the J segment 5 bases; nucleotides outside the gene matches: 15. Per germline, CDR1 MDHEN and CDR2 SYDVKM. The CDR3 totals 16 residues.

This clone occurred once. V and J are TRBV9 and TRBJ1-1, with TRBD1 as a possible D gene (6 bases). Germline lookup yields CDR1 SGDLS and CDR2 YYNGEE. V was clipped by 3 bases and J by 11 bases, with 17 bases between them. The CDR3 has 13 residues. Here the CDR3 reads CASSELTGSRAFF. The CDR3, as DNA: TGTGCCAGCAGCGAACTTACAGGGTCCAGGGCTTTCTTT.

V is TRBV9 and J is TRBJ1-5; unclear D gene. The CDR3 has 15 residues. The V and J ends lost 4 bases and 4 bases respectively, with 15 bases between them. Germline CDR1 SGDLS, CDR2 YYNGEE. CDR3 sequence reads: CASSLSGTTNQPQHF. CDR3 DNA: TGTGCCAGCAGCCTTAGTGGCACCACTAATCAGCCCCAGCATTTT.

V is TRBV10-3 and J is TRBJ1-1; D gene unclear. Trimming left V 0 bases short and J 1 base short, with 9 bases between. The germline CDR1 and CDR2 sequences are ENHRY and SYGVKD. CDR3 length: 15 amino acids. CDR3 nucleotides: TGTGCCATCAGTGAGTCGGTTGGCGGGAACACTGAAGCTTTCTTT. Protein product: CAISESVGGNTEAFF.

The chain joins TRBV29-1 to TRBJ2-7, with 15 bases lining up with TRBD2. The V and J ends lost 6 bases and 1 base, in that order; junction bases with no gene match: 4. CDR1 is SQVTM, CDR2 ANQGSEA, per germline. The CDR3 covers 15 residues. The CDR3 reads CSVTGTSGRSYEQYF. CDR3 nucleotide sequence: TGCAGCGTGACCGGGACTAGCGGGAGGTCCTACGAGCAGTACTTC.

The J gene is TRBJ1-2, the V gene TRBV29-1; D is uncertain. Germline loops: CDR1 SQVTM, CDR2 ANQGSEA. Trimming cost V 2 bases and J 6 bases, with 7 bases left between them. The CDR3 consists of 11 residues. The CDR3 nucleotides read TGCAGCGTTGAATCGAACGATGGCTACACCTTC. It encodes CSVESNDGYTF.

The rearrangement links TRBV27 to TRBJ2-3; TRBD1 matches at 12 bases. The CDR3 consists of 16 residues. Germline values: CDR1 MNHEY, CDR2 SMNVEV (reference sequence). Trimming cost V 7 bases and J 6 bases; bases outside gene matches: 11. The CDR3 sequence is CASTQPGTGGKDTQYF. CDR3 in DNA: TGTGCCAGCACCCAACCAGGGACAGGGGGCAAGGATACGCAGTATTTT.

V and J are TRBV2 and TRBJ1-2; the D is unclear. There are 12 residues in the CDR3. The germline V gene has CDR1 SNHLY and CDR2 FYNNEI. V shed 1 base and J shed 5 bases, with 5 bases lying between them. The DNA for the CDR3 is TGTGCCAGCAGTGAAGGGGCGTATGGCTACACCTTC. Encoded protein: CASSEGAYGYTF.

This clone is a singleton in its sample. The J gene is TRBJ1-2, the V gene TRBV11-2; D gene unclear. The length of the CDR3 is 12 residues. V was cut by 1 base and J by 1 base, with 1 base left in between. Germline V gene sequence: CDR1 SGHAT, CDR2 FQNNGV. CDR3 DNA sequence: TGTGCCAGCAGCTTAGTTAACTATGGCTACACCTTC. Residues: CASSLVNYGYTF.

This chain links TRBV28 with TRBJ2-2, with 15 bases matching TRBD2. The CDR3 totals 16 residues. Trimming cost V 5 bases and J 9 bases; bases outside gene matches: 7. The germline CDR1 and CDR2 sequences are MDHEN and SYDVKM. The CDR3 DNA reads TGTGCCAGCAGTCCGGGACTAGCGGGAGGCTGGTGGGAGCTGTTTTTT. Protein: CASSPGLAGGWWELFF.

This chain uses TRBV27 with TRBJ2-4; no clear D gene. V was pared by 2 bases and J by 0 bases, with 5 bases between. CDR1 MNHEY and CDR2 SMNVEV come from the germline V gene (reference sequence). The CDR3 contains 14 residues. The CDR3 DNA is TGTGCCAGCAGTTTAGGTGGAGCCAAAAACATTCAGTACTTC. Its translation is CASSLGGAKNIQYF.

The V call is TRBV5-1, the J call TRBJ2-7; 9 nucleotides align to TRBD1. CDR3 length: 14 amino acids. Germline V gives CDR1 SGHRS, CDR2 YFSETQ. Trimming removed 7 bases from V and 7 bases from J; junction bases left unmatched: 12. CDR3 bases: TGCGCCAGCGGTGCGGGACAGGGTGTCTGGGAGCAGTACTTC. This encodes CASGAGQGVWEQYF.

The rearrangement links TRBV9 to TRBJ2-3; TRBD1 aligns across 9 bases. Germline lookup yields CDR1 SGDLS and CDR2 YYNGEE. The trim removed 4 bases at V and 4 bases at J, leaving 7 bases unmatched. There are 15 residues in the CDR3. The CDR3 region is CASSPRTGAADTQYF. The CDR3 DNA reads TGTGCCAGCAGCCCCCGGACAGGGGCGGCAGATACGCAGTATTTT. The whole variable domain, remainder taken from reference TRBV9 and TRBJ2-3, is DSGVTQTPKHLITATGQRVTLRCSPRSGDLSVYWYQQSLDQGLQFLIQYYNGEERAKGNILERFSAQQFPDLHSELNLSSLELGDSALYFCASSPRTGAADTQYFGPGTRLTVL.

This rearrangement joins TRBV7-9 to TRBJ2-7; TRBD1 matches at 7 bases. The CDR3 is made up of 14 amino acids. Germline trimming cut 4 bases from V and 1 base from J; bases unmatched to any gene: 4. CDR1 is SEHNR and CDR2 is FQNEAQ in the germline V gene (reference sequence). For the CDR3, the DNA is TGTGCCAGCAGCTACGGGGACAGTTCCTACGAGCAGTACTTC. It yields the protein CASSYGDSSYEQYF.